The rows below give T cell receptor beta chains drawn from one sample of a study of graft-versus-host responses after intestinal transplantation. Produced via immunoSEQ multiplex PCR; TCRdb's table is partial and in-frame only. The sample includes 25,000 to 30,000 clones, about three quarters of them seen just once. The sample was ileum tissue, taken 98 days after intestinal transplantation. Receptors originate from a human patient who received an intestinal transplant, so some T cells may come from the graft donor. Both conserved end residues are part of each CDR3. Fields, in order: J gene, D gene, V gene, CDR3 DNA, CDR3 protein. A D gene is named only where the DNA matches it firmly.

TRBJ1-5,-,TRBV15,TGTGCCACCAGCAGGAGCCAGGCATATCAGCCCCAGCATTTT,CATSRSQAYQPQHF
TRBJ2-1,-,TRBV4-1,TGCGCCAGCAGCCAAGATAACGTGAGAATCGGGGAGTTCTTC,CASSQDNVRIGEFF
TRBJ2-2,-,TRBV6-1,TGTGCCAGCAGTGAAGTCTACAGGTACACCGGGGAGCTGTTTTTT,CASSEVYRYTGELFF
TRBJ2-5,-,TRBV7-9,TGTGCCAGCAGCCCCCCAACTCGTTTGACAGACCAGTACTTC,CASSPPTRLTDQYF
TRBJ2-2,TRBD2,TRBV11-2,TGTGCCAGCAGCTTAGCGGGGGGGCCTTCCGGGGAGCTGTTTTTT,CASSLAGGPSGELFF
TRBJ1-2,-,TRBV6-5,TGTGCCAGCAGTTGGTCTTTCGATGGCTACACCTTC,CASSWSFDGYTF
TRBJ2-5,-,TRBV5-6,TGTGCCAGCAGCCCCCCCTTATGGGACCTACCCGAGTGGACCCAGTACTTC,CASSPPLWDLPEWTQYF
TRBJ1-1,-,TRBV13,TGTGCCAGCAGCTTAGGCCTCTCACGGGGGACTGAAGCTTTCTTT,CASSLGLSRGTEAFF
TRBJ1-2,-,TRBV7-9,TGTGCCAGCAGCTTAGAGTTGGGGTCCTATGGCTACACCTTC,CASSLELGSYGYTF
TRBJ1-2,-,TRBV7-3,TGTGCCAGCAGCTTAGCCTTCCGGGACACCGCTAGTTATGGCTACACCTTC,CASSLAFRDTASYGYTF
TRBJ2-5,-,TRBV7-3,TGTGCCAGCAGCTTATACGGGGGCGAAGAGACCCAGTACTTC,CASSLYGGEETQYF